A selection of T cell receptor beta chains follows, all from one sample in a study of a mutant IDH1 vaccine in newly diagnosed glioma. TCRdb's copy holds only in-frame clones and misses some; the assay was immunoSEQ multiplex PCR. Of about 54,000 clones listed, approximately 87% were seen once; the top ten hold approximately 1.5%. Which antigens these TCRs recognize remains unknown. Sequencing was performed on PBMCs, taken from a glioma patient whose treatment included an IDH1 peptide vaccine. The receptor set was obtained from a man in his forties with glioma. Both conserved end residues are part of each CDR3. The D gene is left open where the match is weak. Only some rows state a clone size, as once, few, many or a class for expanded clones.

>TRBJ1-1|NA|TRBV7-2|NA
TGTGCCAGCAGCCGTCTCTTGAACACTGAAGCTTTCTTT
CASSRLLNTEAFF
>TRBJ1-4|once|TRBV6-6|NA
TGTGCCAGCAGCCCCAATCCTCTACTCCGGGGTGAAAAACTGTTTTTT
CASSPNPLLRGEKLFF
>TRBJ2-1|NA|TRBV19|NA
TGTGCCAGTACGTCCTCGGGAAGAAGCTCCTACAATGAGCAGTTCTTC
CASTSSGRSSYNEQFF
>TRBJ1-3|NA|TRBV7-9|NA
TGTGCCTCCTTGCCGGCGATCTCTGGAAACACCATATATTTT
CASLPAISGNTIYF
>TRBJ2-1|NA|TRBV27|TRBD2
TGTGCCAGCAGTCTACTAGCGGGAGGAAGAAATGAGCAGTTCTTC
CASSLLAGGRNEQFF
>TRBJ2-1|NA|TRBV27|TRBD2
TGTGCCAGCAGTTTAATTATTAGCGGGTCCTCCTACAATGAGCAGTTCTTC
CASSLIISGSSYNEQFF
>TRBJ2-7|NA|TRBV27|NA
TGTGCCAGCAGTCTTGACAGTAACTACGAGCAGTACTTC
CASSLDSNYEQYF
>TRBJ1-5|NA|TRBV10-3|NA
TGTGCCTCCACCGCACAGGGCAATCAGCCCCAGCATTTT
CASTAQGNQPQHF
>TRBJ2-7|once|TRBV7-9|NA
TGTGCCAGCAGCTTAAGCGGTATCTACTACGAGCAGTACTTC
CASSLSGIYYEQYF
>TRBJ2-3|NA|TRBV5-1|NA
TGCGCCAGCAGACAGCCATTCACAGATACGCAGTATTTT
CASRQPFTDTQYF
>TRBJ2-7|NA|TRBV5-4|NA
TGTGCCAGCACGTCTCCGGGGGACTCCTACGAGCAGTACTTC
CASTSPGDSYEQYF
>TRBJ2-3|NA|TRBV7-7|NA
TGTGCTAGCAGCCCCCCGGGCACAGATACGCAGTATTTT
CASSPPGTDTQYF
>TRBJ2-5|NA|TRBV5-1|TRBD1
TGCGCCAGCAGCCGTATGGGACAGCAAGAGACCCAGTACTTC
CASSRMGQQETQYF
>TRBJ2-1|once|TRBV4-3|NA
TGCGCCAGCAGCCAAGAGGGGAGAGGCCCGTTCTACAATGAGCAGTTCTTC
CASSQEGRGPFYNEQFF
>TRBJ2-7|once|TRBV5-4|NA
TGTGCCAGCAGCCCGGCTGGGGGCACCTACGAGCAGTACTTC
CASSPAGGTYEQYF
>TRBJ1-2|NA|TRBV7-9|TRBD1
TGTGCCAGCACCTTAGTGGCAGGGGGGCATGGCTACACCTTC
CASTLVAGGHGYTF
>TRBJ2-7|NA|TRBV5-6|NA
TGTGCCAGCAGCGCGACACTGTTACCCTACGAGCAGTACTTC
CASSATLLPYEQYF
>TRBJ2-1|NA|TRBV6-6|NA
TGTGCCAGCAGTTACTCCGGAAAAACCTATGAGCAGTTCTTC
CASSYSGKTYEQFF
>TRBJ1-1|few|TRBV18|TRBD1
TGTGCCAGCTCCGCCAAGGGGACAGACACTGAAGCTTTCTTT
CASSAKGTDTEAFF
>TRBJ2-3|NA|TRBV15|NA
TGTGCCACCAGCACAGCTTACCTGGGCACGCAGTATTTT
CATSTAYLGTQYF
>TRBJ2-5|NA|TRBV27|TRBD2
TGTGCCAGCAGTTTACAGGGAGGGGAGACCCAGTACTTC
CASSLQGGETQYF
>TRBJ2-3|few|TRBV5-1|NA
TGCGCCAGCAGCTTCCCGGGCGAAGATACGCAGTATTTT
CASSFPGEDTQYF
>TRBJ1-2|NA|TRBV4-3|NA
TGCGCCAGCAGCCAAGGAATGGGTGGCTACACCTTC
CASSQGMGGYTF
>TRBJ1-5|few|TRBV27|TRBD1
TGTGCCAGCAGTCCCTATAGCGGGGGACAGGGCAATCAGCCCCAGCATTTT
CASSPYSGGQGNQPQHF
>TRBJ2-1|NA|TRBV5-6|TRBD2
TGTGCCAGCAGCTTGGGCCTAGCGGGAGTGAGTAATGAGCAGTTCTTC
CASSLGLAGVSNEQFF
>TRBJ2-2|few|TRBV7-8|TRBD2
TGTGCCAGCAGCCACTCTAGCGGGAGGGTCGGGGAGCTGTTTTTT
CASSHSSGRVGELFF
>TRBJ2-7|NA|TRBV21-1|NA
TGTGCCAGCAGCGCCCTTCAGGTATCAATCTACGAGCAGTACTTC
CASSALQVSIYEQYF
>TRBJ1-1|NA|TRBV7-8|TRBD1
TGTGCCAGCAGCATAGGGACAGTACCTGTGTTGAACACTGAAGCTTTCTTT
CASSIGTVPVLNTEAFF
>TRBJ1-1|NA|TRBV18|NA
TGTGCCAGCTCATCCGACAGACAGAAGAACACTGAAGCTTTCTTT
CASSSDRQKNTEAFF
>TRBJ2-7|NA|TRBV27|TRBD2
TGTGCCAGCAGTTCCCTGGTAGCGGGGGACCCCTACGAGCAGTACTTC
CASSSLVAGDPYEQYF
>TRBJ2-7|NA|TRBV19|TRBD1
TGTGCCAGTAGTTACGGGACAGGGTACGAGCAGTACTTC
CASSYGTGYEQYF
>TRBJ2-6|NA|TRBV11-2|NA
TGTGCCAGCAGCTTAGTTGGGGACGGCCTGACTTTC
CASSLVGDGLTF
>TRBJ2-1|NA|TRBV25-1|NA
TGTGCCAGCAGCGGAGCTCTCTCCTACAATGAGCAGTTCTTC
CASSGALSYNEQFF
>TRBJ2-7|NA|TRBV6-6|NA
TGTGCCAGCAGTTACTCGCCGAGCTCCTACGAGCAGTACTTC
CASSYSPSSYEQYF
>TRBJ1-1|NA|TRBV5-1|NA
TGCGCCAGCAGCTTGGGGGGATCCGGCACTGAAGCTTTCTTT
CASSLGGSGTEAFF
>TRBJ2-4|NA|TRBV6-4|NA
TGTGCCAGCAGTGTCAACCCCGGGCGGGGAAGGGACTTC
CASSVNPGRGRDF
>TRBJ2-1|NA|TRBV7-2|TRBD1
TGTGCCAGCAGCCCCCAGGGGGCGGCCCCAATCGCGAAGATCTTC
CASSPQGAAPIAKIF
>TRBJ2-3|NA|TRBV4-3|NA
TGCGCCAGCAGCCAAGTATCTCAAGATACGCAGTATTTT
CASSQVSQDTQYF
>TRBJ1-5|NA|TRBV7-9|TRBD1
TGTGCCGACAGGGGCGGGAGGCAGCCCCAGCATTTT
CADRGGRQPQHF
>TRBJ1-5|NA|TRBV27|NA
TGTGCCAGCAGTTTTTTCGGGGCTAGCAATCAGCCCCAGCATTTT
CASSFFGASNQPQHF
>TRBJ2-1|NA|TRBV5-6|TRBD2
TGTGCCAGCAGCTTGGGTCTAGCGGGGTACAATGAGCAGTTCTTC
CASSLGLAGYNEQFF
>TRBJ2-3|NA|TRBV15|NA
TGTGCCACCAGCAGAGGGTACACAGATACGCAGTATTTT
CATSRGYTDTQYF
>TRBJ1-2|NA|TRBV19|TRBD1
TGTGCCAGTAGTGTTCAGGACAGGGTCGCCTATGGCTACACCTTC
CASSVQDRVAYGYTF
>TRBJ2-7|NA|TRBV29-1|NA
TGCAGCGCCTCGGGACTCGCAACCTACGAGCAGTACTTC
CSASGLATYEQYF
>TRBJ1-4|NA|TRBV7-9|NA
TGTGCCAGCAGCCGAGAGACGGCCAATGAAAAACTGTTTTTT
CASSRETANEKLFF
>TRBJ2-5|few|TRBV7-8|NA
TGTGCCAGCAGCTCGCAGACTCCTCCCCGGGAGACCCAGTACTTC
CASSSQTPPRETQYF
>TRBJ1-1|NA|TRBV7-8|NA
TGTGCCAGCAGCTTAAGTAGTAGAGGGGGAAACACTGAAGCTTTCTTT
CASSLSSRGGNTEAFF
>TRBJ2-5|NA|TRBV7-2|NA
TGTGCCAGCAGCTTAAGGCGGGGGCACCAGTACTTC
CASSLRRGHQYF
>TRBJ2-7|NA|TRBV13|TRBD1
TGTGCCAGCAGCCGACAGGGCTACGAGCAGTACTTC
CASSRQGYEQYF
>TRBJ2-1|NA|TRBV6-5|TRBD2
TGTGCCAGCACCCGTACGGGAGGAAGTAATGAGCAGTTCTTC
CASTRTGGSNEQFF
>TRBJ2-3|NA|TRBV5-1|TRBD1
TGCGCCAGCAGCTCCCAAGGACAGGATGACACAGATACGCAGTATTTT
CASSSQGQDDTDTQYF